The sequence of this T cell receptor beta chain was determined in a study of spatial heterogeneity in lung cancer. Via MiXCR, TCRdb re-called the 5' RACE reads, giving one row per CDR3 protein. The profile shows around 45,000 distinct CDR3 sequences, around 15% of them singletons. Time point indicated: sample taken at primary tumor resection. Unsorted tumor, nontumor lung tissue or cryopreserved PBMC supplied the whole RNA. There are a few counts of this clonotype. This CDR3 spans 17 amino acids. Germline CDR1 and CDR2: LGHNA and YSLEER. The ends lost 0 bases at V and 3 bases at J; junction bases unmatched: 6.

The source is a male donor with early-stage non-small cell lung cancer. The sample was PBMCs, taken at surgery. This chain joins TRBV4-3 and TRBJ2-2, with 8 bases identical to TRBD2. The CDR3 protein is CASSQEWASGYTGELFF. The CDR3 coding sequence is TGCGCCAGCAGCCAAGAGTGGGCTAGCGGGTACACCGGGGAGCTGTTTTTT.